These 30 T cell receptor beta chains came from one sample sequenced in a study of blood T cells in healthy people across ages. A second PCR, run for about 7 to 11 cycles, used a sample-barcoded 5' primer plus a J-beta primer mix. TCRdb analysed the 5' RACE reads with MiXCR anew, one entry per CDR3 protein. The sample yields roughly 1.9 million distinct CDR3 sequences, 39% seen once. Sequencing was performed on blood. The source is a human donor in good health.

This chain joins TRBV2 and TRBJ1-3, with unresolved D. CDR1 and CDR2 (germline): SNHLY, FYNNEI. This CDR3 is built from 12 residues. V dropped 5 bases and J dropped 7 bases, with 9 bases sitting between them. Here the CDR3 reads CASSSGTNTIYF. The CDR3 region has the DNA TGTGCCAGCAGTTCAGGAACCAACACCATATATTTT.

The rearrangement links TRBV10-3 to TRBJ1-2; 8 bases line up with TRBD1. The V gene's germline CDR1 is ENHRY and CDR2 SYGVKD. This CDR3 comprises 13 residues. J lost 8 bases, V lost 6 bases, and 8 bases had no gene match. CDR3: CAIRDREVAGYTF. In nucleotides, the CDR3 is TGTGCCATCAGGGACAGGGAGGTGGCGGGCTACACCTTC.

The J gene is TRBJ1-1, the V gene TRBV12-5, with no clear D. Germline V CDR1 and CDR2: LGHNT, FRNRAP. The CDR3 extends over 11 amino acids. Trimming removed 2 bases at V and 11 bases at J, with 9 bases between. Here the CDR3 reads CASGLKKAAFF. DNA for the CDR3: TGTGCTAGTGGTTTGAAAAAAGCGGCTTTCTTT.

This clonotype was observed a handful of times. The chain employs TRBV4-3 and TRBJ2-1, with 9 nucleotides matching TRBD1. CDR1 is LGHNA, CDR2 YSLEER, per germline. The CDR3 has 16 residues. The J segment lost 9 bases and the V segment lost 0 bases, leaving 9 bases of the junction unmatched. CDR3 in DNA: TGCGCCAGCAGCCAAGAGGGACAGGGATATTGGGGTGAGCAGTTCTTC. This sequence encodes CASSQEGQGYWGEQFF.

This clonotype turned up a few times. This chain links TRBV14 with TRBJ1-2; 8 nucleotides align to TRBD1. There are 14 residues in the CDR3. V shed 4 bases, J shed 4 bases, and the junction held 5 bases outside the gene matches. CDR1 and CDR2 from the germline V gene are SGHDN and FVKESK. As DNA, the CDR3 is TGTGCCAGCAGCCCAACGCAGGGGGCCTATGGCTACACCTTC. Translated, it gives CASSPTQGAYGYTF.

This clonotype was seen only a few times. This chain uses TRBV10-3 with TRBJ1-1; D unclear. V lost 0 bases, J lost 3 bases, and 11 bases lay in between. Germline CDR1 reads ENHRY; CDR2 reads SYGVKD. There are 15 residues in the CDR3. CDR3 sequence (DNA): TGTGCCATCAGTGAGTCCAGTAACGGAGACACTGAAGCTTTCTTT. Its protein is CAISESSNGDTEAFF.

This clonotype was counted between two and nine times. The CDR3 DNA reads as TGTGCCAGCAGCCAAGATCTACAGCGGGGGCGCCCCGCTACGCAGTATTTT. This encodes CASSQDLQRGRPATQYF. This rearrangement joins TRBV4-2 to TRBJ2-3, with TRBD2 identical over 8 bases. Trimming cost V 0 bases and J 8 bases; bases outside gene matches: 13. Germline CDR1 LGHNA, CDR2 YNFKEQ. This CDR3 has 17 residues.

This clonotype was detected only a few times. The chain combines TRBV20-1 with TRBJ2-7; D unclear. The CDR3 contains 14 residues. Trimming left V 3 bases short and J 2 bases short, with 14 bases between. Germline V CDR1 and CDR2: DFQATT, SNEGSKA (reference sequence). The CDR3 here is CSARKRPSTYEQYF. CDR3 bases: TGCAGTGCTAGGAAACGCCCCAGCACCTACGAGCAGTACTTC.

A few counts support this clonotype. For the CDR3, the DNA is TGTGCCAGCAGGCTAGACAGGGTGGACTATGGCTACACCTTC. Amino acid sequence: CASRLDRVDYGYTF. This chain connects TRBV6-6 to TRBJ1-2, with 7 bases matching TRBD1. V trimming: 6 bases; J trimming: 3 bases; junction bases outside the gene matches: 7. CDR1 is MNHNY and CDR2 is SVGAGI in the germline V gene (reference sequence). This CDR3 has 14 residues.

The rearrangement uses TRBV20-1 and TRBJ2-4, with D tentatively TRBD1 or TRBD2 (6 bases each). Germline lookup yields CDR1 DFQATT and CDR2 SNEGSKA (reference sequence). The CDR3 runs to 16 residues. V shed 0 bases and J shed 2 bases, with 14 bases lying between them. The CDR3 here is CSARDFKGGSKNIQYF. The CDR3 DNA follows: TGCAGTGCTAGAGATTTTAAGGGGGGATCCAAAAACATTCAGTACTTC.

This clonotype was detected only a few times. The rearrangement uses TRBV12-3 or TRBV12-4 and TRBJ1-2; the match to TRBD1 covers 7 bases. This CDR3 spans 13 amino acids. V lost 5 bases, J lost 5 bases, and 5 bases stayed unmatched. The CDR3 region has the DNA TGTGCCAGCAGTCAAGGACAGGCTTATGGCTACACCTTC. This sequence encodes CASSQGQAYGYTF.

Here the CDR3 reads CASSLYSWVLVEKLFF. Written as DNA, the CDR3 is TGTGCCAGCAGCTTATACTCGTGGGTTCTGGTTGAAAAACTGTTTTTT. The rearrangement uses TRBV7-2 and TRBJ1-4; no clear D. CDR3 size: 16 residues. Germline V gene data show CDR1 as SGHTA and CDR2 as FQGNSA. V was clipped by 2 bases and J by 7 bases, with 17 bases between them.

This clonotype was observed a handful of times. The chain carries TRBV9 and TRBJ2-1, with D possibly being TRBD1 (6 bases). This CDR3 comprises 16 residues. Germline V gene lookup returns CDR1 SGDLS and CDR2 YYNGEE. The ends were cut back, 4 bases at V and 2 bases at J, with 16 bases in the middle. For the CDR3, the DNA is TGTGCCAGCAGCCTACAGGGCTCTATCACCTACAATGAGCAGTTCTTC. Translated, it gives CASSLQGSITYNEQFF.

This clonotype has a count of ten or more. V and J are TRBV5-5 and TRBJ2-1; D may be TRBD2 (6 bases). The CDR3 runs 14 residues. Trimming took 6 bases from V and 5 from J, leaving 15 bases between them. Per germline, CDR1 SGHKS and CDR2 YYEKEE (reference sequence). The CDR3 bases are TGTGCCAGCATAAGATTGGAGGGCGACAATGAGCAGTTCTTC. Translated, it gives CASIRLEGDNEQFF.

The chain recombines TRBV7-2 with TRBJ2-3; D is possibly TRBD1 or TRBD2 (5 bases each). V was clipped by 5 bases and J by 3 bases, with 18 bases between them. The CDR3 totals 16 residues. Germline CDR1 is SGHTA and CDR2 is FQGNSA. CDR3 amino acids: CASSPREGFPTDTQYF. The DNA for the CDR3 is TGTGCCAGCAGCCCTCGTGAGGGGTTTCCGACAGATACGCAGTATTTT.

This clonotype was detected a few times. The chain joins TRBV5-1 to TRBJ2-3, with 9 bases lining up with TRBD1. The J segment lost 0 bases and the V segment lost 5 bases, leaving 10 bases of the junction unmatched. CDR3 length: 17 residues. The germline V gene has CDR1 SGHRS and CDR2 YFSETQ. The CDR3, as DNA: TGCGCCAGCAGACCAGGACAGGGGCCAGTTAGCACAGATACGCAGTATTTT. This sequence encodes CASRPGQGPVSTDTQYF.

This clonotype was picked up a small number of times. Here the CDR3 reads CASSLATLARETQYF. The CDR3 DNA is TGTGCCAGCAGTTTAGCCACACTAGCGAGAGAGACCCAGTACTTC. This chain joins TRBV12-3 or TRBV12-4 and TRBJ2-5, with 7 bases that match TRBD2. Trimming at V came to 0 bases and at J to 4 bases, leaving 5 bases not matched to a gene. CDR3 size: 15 residues.

The chain uses TRBV12-3 or TRBV12-4 and TRBJ1-1; D is uncertain. Trimming took 5 bases from V and 5 from J, leaving 12 bases between them. The CDR3 sequence is 13 residues long. This CDR3 is CASSTQVRTEAFF. The CDR3 coding sequence is TGTGCCAGCAGTACTCAGGTGAGGACTGAAGCTTTCTTT.

This clonotype has a single count. This chain joins TRBV7-2 and TRBJ1-2; TRBD1 matches 8 bases. Losses at the gene ends were 2 bases for V and 1 base for J; bases not matched to a gene: 6. In germline, CDR1 is SGHTA, CDR2 FQGNSA. This CDR3 comprises 16 residues. CDR3: CASSLRPGGFNYGYTF. The CDR3 DNA is TGTGCCAGCAGCTTACGCCCAGGGGGCTTTAACTATGGCTACACCTTC. The full variable domain, rest sourced from reference TRBV7-2 and TRBJ1-2, is GAGVSQSPSNKVTEKGKDVELRCDPISGHTALYWYRQSLGQGLEFLIYFQGNSAPDKSGLPSDRFSAERTGGSVSTLTIQRTQQEDSAVYLCASSLRPGGFNYGYTFGSGTRLTVV.

This clonotype was detected only a few times. V and J are TRBV6-4 and TRBJ1-5, with D possibly being TRBD1 (6 bases). Deletions cut 6 bases from V and 6 bases from J, with 15 bases between. The CDR3 covers 14 residues. Germline assignment: CDR1 MRHNA and CDR2 SNTAGT. The CDR3 sequence is CASREQGLGQPQHF. In nucleotides, the CDR3 is TGTGCCAGCAGGGAACAGGGTTTGGGTCAGCCCCAGCATTTT.

This clonotype was recorded many times. The chain carries TRBV7-2 and TRBJ2-5, with a weak D call TRBD2 (5 bases). This CDR3 is built from 14 residues. V was trimmed by 2 bases and J by 5 bases, leaving 12 bases between them. Germline assignment: CDR1 SGHTA and CDR2 FQGNSA. This CDR3 is CASSLSGRRETQYF. The CDR3 region has the DNA TGTGCCAGCAGCTTATCGGGCCGGAGGGAGACCCAGTACTTC.

The chain has TRBV2 and TRBJ2-1; D could derive from TRBD1 or TRBD2 (5 bases each). The CDR3 extends over 12 amino acids. In germline, CDR1 is SNHLY, CDR2 FYNNEI. V lost 4 bases, J lost 9 bases, and 10 bases lay in between. CDR3 loop: CASSVYGAEQFF. In nucleotides, the CDR3 is TGTGCCAGCAGTGTGTACGGGGCTGAGCAGTTCTTC.

J is TRBJ2-1 and V is TRBV20-1; 14 positions agree with TRBD2. Germline V CDR1 and CDR2: DFQATT, SNEGSKA (reference sequence). This CDR3 region has 16 residues. V lost 3 bases to trimming and J lost 2 bases; unmatched junction nucleotides: 3. The CDR3 DNA is TGCAGTGCTAGGACTAGCGGGGGGGCCACCTACAATGAGCAGTTCTTC. Its translation: CSARTSGGATYNEQFF.

This clonotype has at least ten counts. The CDR3 DNA is TGCGCCAGCAGCCAAGAAGTAGATCCTGGGGCCAACGTCCTGACTTTC. Its translation: CASSQEVDPGANVLTF. The chain joins TRBV4-3 to TRBJ2-6, with unresolved D. Germline lookup yields CDR1 LGHNA and CDR2 YSLEER. Trimming took off 0 bases at V and 2 bases at J, with 8 bases between the two ends. The CDR3 extends over 16 amino acids.

V and J are TRBV20-1 and TRBJ2-7; TRBD1 might be the D (5 bases). V lost 2 bases and J 0 bases, leaving 17 bases between the germline ends. Germline CDR1 reads DFQATT; CDR2 reads SNEGSKA (reference sequence). This CDR3 has 16 amino acids. The chain's CDR3 is CSARSTSDTSSYEQYF. The CDR3, as DNA: TGCAGTGCTAGATCAACCTCGGACACGAGCTCCTACGAGCAGTACTTC.

This clonotype was observed a few times. This chain joins TRBV5-6 and TRBJ2-1; no clear D gene. Germline assignment: CDR1 SGHDT and CDR2 YYEEEE. The CDR3 has 15 residues. Between the trimmed V and J ends, which lost 0 bases and 1 base, there was a span of 8 bases. The CDR3 region has the DNA TGTGCCAGCAGCTTGGGGTTTCGGTCCTACAATGAGCAGTTCTTC. This sequence encodes CASSLGFRSYNEQFF.

The table lists this clonotype with a few counts. The chain's CDR3 is CSALLSQGLGTDTQYF. The DNA of the CDR3 is TGCAGTGCTCTCCTGAGCCAGGGACTGGGCACAGATACGCAGTATTTT. V and J are TRBV20-1 and TRBJ2-3, with a possible D match to TRBD2 (6 bases). The ends were cut back, 5 bases at V and 1 base at J, with 19 bases in the middle. Germline CDR1 DFQATT, CDR2 SNEGSKA (reference sequence). The CDR3 sequence is 16 residues long.

The chain carries TRBV6-1 and TRBJ2-1; D unclear. The V end lost 8 bases, the J end lost 8 bases, and 19 bases lay between the germline ends. Germline loops: CDR1 MNHNS, CDR2 SASEGT. The CDR3 extends over 14 amino acids. The CDR3: CASLRAALGHEQFF. DNA for the CDR3: TGTGCCAGCTTGAGAGCAGCCCTAGGCCATGAGCAGTTCTTC.

The chain has TRBV7-2 and TRBJ2-1, with TRBD2 matching over 9 bases. The V gene's germline CDR1 is SGHTA and CDR2 FQGNSA. There are 15 residues in the CDR3. After removal of 5 bases from V and 4 bases from J, the junction contained 6 bases not matched to a gene. CDR3 region: CASSNRLADYNEQFF. For the CDR3, the DNA is TGTGCCAGCAGCAACCGACTAGCGGATTACAATGAGCAGTTCTTC.

This clonotype appeared many times. V gene TRBV29-1 combines with J gene TRBJ2-5; D unclear. V was shortened by 3 bases and J by 5 bases, with 4 bases between the two germline ends. The CDR3 is made up of 10 amino acids. The germline CDR1 and CDR2 sequences are SQVTM and ANQGSEA. The CDR3: CSVDDETQYF. The CDR3 region has the DNA TGCAGCGTTGATGATGAGACCCAGTACTTC. Full variable domain (outside the CDR3, taken from reference TRBV29-1 and TRBJ2-5): SAVISQKPSRDICQRGTSLTIQCQVDSQVTMMFWYRQQPGQSLTLIATANQGSEATYESGFVIDKFPISRPNLTFSTLTVSNMSPEDSSIYLCSVDDETQYFGPGTRLLVL.